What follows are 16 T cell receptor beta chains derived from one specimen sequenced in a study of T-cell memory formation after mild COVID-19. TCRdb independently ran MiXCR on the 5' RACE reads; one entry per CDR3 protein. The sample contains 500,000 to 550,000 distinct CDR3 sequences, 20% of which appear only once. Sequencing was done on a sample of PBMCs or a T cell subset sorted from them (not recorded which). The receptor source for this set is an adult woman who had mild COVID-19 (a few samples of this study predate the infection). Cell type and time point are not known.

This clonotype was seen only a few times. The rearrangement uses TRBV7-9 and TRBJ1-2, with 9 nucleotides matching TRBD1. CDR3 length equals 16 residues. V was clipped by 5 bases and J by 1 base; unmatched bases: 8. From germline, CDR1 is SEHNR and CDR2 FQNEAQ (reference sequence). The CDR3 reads CASSLGTGKGNYGYTF. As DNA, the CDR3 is TGTGCCAGCAGCCTAGGGACAGGGAAGGGTAACTATGGCTACACCTTC.

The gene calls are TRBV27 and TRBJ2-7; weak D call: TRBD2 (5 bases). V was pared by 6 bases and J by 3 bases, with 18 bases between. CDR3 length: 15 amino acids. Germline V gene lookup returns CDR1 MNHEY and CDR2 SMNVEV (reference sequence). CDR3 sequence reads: CASRSRVSEVYEQYF. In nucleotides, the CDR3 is TGTGCCAGCAGGAGCCGGGTTTCGGAGGTCTACGAGCAGTACTTC.

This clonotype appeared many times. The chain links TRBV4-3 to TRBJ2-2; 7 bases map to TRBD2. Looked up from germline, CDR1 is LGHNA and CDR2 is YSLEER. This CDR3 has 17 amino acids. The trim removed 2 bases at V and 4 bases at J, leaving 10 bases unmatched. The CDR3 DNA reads TGCGCCAGCAGCCAATCACTGACCGGGAGGATCACCGGGGAGCTGTTTTTT. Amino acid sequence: CASSQSLTGRITGELFF.

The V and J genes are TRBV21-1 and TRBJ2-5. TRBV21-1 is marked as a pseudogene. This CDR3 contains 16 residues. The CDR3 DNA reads TGTGCCAGCAGCAAAGTCTCAGGCAGGTACCAAGAGACCCAGTACTTC. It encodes CASSKVSGRYQETQYF.

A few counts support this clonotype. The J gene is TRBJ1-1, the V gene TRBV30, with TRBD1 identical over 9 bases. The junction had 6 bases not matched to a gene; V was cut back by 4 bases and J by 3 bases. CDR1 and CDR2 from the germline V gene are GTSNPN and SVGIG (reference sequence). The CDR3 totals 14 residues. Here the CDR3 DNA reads TGTGCCTGGAATCCGGGACAGGGTTACACTGAAGCTTTCTTT. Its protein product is CAWNPGQGYTEAFF. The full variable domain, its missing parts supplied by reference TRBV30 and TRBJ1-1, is SQTIHQWPATLVQPVGSPLSLECTVEGTSNPNLYWYRQAAGRGLQLLFYSVGIGQISSEVPQNLSASRPQDRQFILSSKKLLLSDSGFYLCAWNPGQGYTEAFFGQGTRLTVV.

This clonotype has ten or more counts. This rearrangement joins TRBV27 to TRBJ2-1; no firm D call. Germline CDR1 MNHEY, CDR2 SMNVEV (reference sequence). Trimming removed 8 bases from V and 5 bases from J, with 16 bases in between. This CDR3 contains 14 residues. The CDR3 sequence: CASGYGDGNNEQFF. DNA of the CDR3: TGTGCCAGCGGATACGGTGACGGAAACAATGAGCAGTTCTTC.

CDR3 loop: CSDTGQGVGAFF. The CDR3 nucleotides read TGCAGCGACACGGGACAGGGGGTTGGAGCTTTCTTT. This chain uses TRBV29-1 with TRBJ1-1; TRBD1 matches 11 bases. Trimming removed 7 bases from V and 10 bases from J; junction bases left unmatched: 8. This CDR3 is built from 12 residues. Germline CDR1 reads SQVTM; CDR2 reads ANQGSEA.

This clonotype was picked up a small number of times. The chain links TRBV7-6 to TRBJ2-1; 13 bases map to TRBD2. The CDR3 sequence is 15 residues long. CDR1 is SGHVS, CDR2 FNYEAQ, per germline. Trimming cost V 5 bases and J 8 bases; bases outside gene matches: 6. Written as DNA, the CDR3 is TGTGCCAGCAGCCCCTGGACTAGCGGGAGCCATGAGCAGTTCTTC. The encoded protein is CASSPWTSGSHEQFF.

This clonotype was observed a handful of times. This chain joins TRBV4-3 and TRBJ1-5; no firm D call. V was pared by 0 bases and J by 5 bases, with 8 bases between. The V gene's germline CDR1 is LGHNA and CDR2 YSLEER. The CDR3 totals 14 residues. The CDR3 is CASSQDDGDQPQHF. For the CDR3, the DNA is TGCGCCAGCAGCCAAGACGACGGTGATCAGCCCCAGCATTTT.

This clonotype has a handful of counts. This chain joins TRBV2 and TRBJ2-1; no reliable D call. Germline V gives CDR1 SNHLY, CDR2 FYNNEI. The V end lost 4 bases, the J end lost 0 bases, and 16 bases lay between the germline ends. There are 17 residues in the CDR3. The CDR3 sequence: CASSAKTFPSSYNEQFF. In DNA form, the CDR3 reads TGTGCCAGCAGTGCTAAGACTTTTCCGAGCTCCTACAATGAGCAGTTCTTC.

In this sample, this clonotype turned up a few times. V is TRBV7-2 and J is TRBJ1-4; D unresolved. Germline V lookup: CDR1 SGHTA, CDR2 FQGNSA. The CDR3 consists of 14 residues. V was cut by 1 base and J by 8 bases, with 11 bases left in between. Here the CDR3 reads CASSLVSGGEKLFF. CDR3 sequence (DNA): TGTGCCAGCAGCTTAGTATCCGGAGGAGAAAAACTGTTTTTT.

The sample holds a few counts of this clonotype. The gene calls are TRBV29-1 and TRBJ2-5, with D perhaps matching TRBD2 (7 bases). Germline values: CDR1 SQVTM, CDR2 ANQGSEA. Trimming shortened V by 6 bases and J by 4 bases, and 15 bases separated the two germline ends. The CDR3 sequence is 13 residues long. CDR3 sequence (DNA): TGCAGCGTGGGGGGGCGGTTCCGAGAGACCCAGTACTTC. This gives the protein CSVGGRFRETQYF. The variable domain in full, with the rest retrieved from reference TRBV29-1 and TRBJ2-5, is SAVISQKPSRDICQRGTSLTIQCQVDSQVTMMFWYRQQPGQSLTLIATANQGSEATYESGFVIDKFPISRPNLTFSTLTVSNMSPEDSSIYLCSVGGRFRETQYFGPGTRLLVL.

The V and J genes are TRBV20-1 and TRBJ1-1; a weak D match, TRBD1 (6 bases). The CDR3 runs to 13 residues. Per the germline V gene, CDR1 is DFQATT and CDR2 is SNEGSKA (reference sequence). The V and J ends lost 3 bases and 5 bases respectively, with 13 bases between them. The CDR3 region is CSASTGQGTEAFF. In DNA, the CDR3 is TGCAGTGCTAGTACAGGGCAAGGGACTGAAGCTTTCTTT.

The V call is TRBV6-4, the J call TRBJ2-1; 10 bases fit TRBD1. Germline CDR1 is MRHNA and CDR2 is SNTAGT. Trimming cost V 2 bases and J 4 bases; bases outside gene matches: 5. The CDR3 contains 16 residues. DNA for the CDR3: TGTGCCAGCAGTGACAAAGGGACAGGGGAGTACAATGAGCAGTTCTTC. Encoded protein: CASSDKGTGEYNEQFF.

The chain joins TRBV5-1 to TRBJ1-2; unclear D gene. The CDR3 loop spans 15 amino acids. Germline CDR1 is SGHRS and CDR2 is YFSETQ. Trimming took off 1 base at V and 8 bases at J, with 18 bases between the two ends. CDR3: CASSLLQSPPLGYTF. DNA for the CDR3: TGCGCCAGCAGCTTGCTACAGAGCCCTCCGTTAGGCTACACCTTC. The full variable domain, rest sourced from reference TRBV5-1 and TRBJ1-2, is KAGVTQTPRYLIKTRGQQVTLSCSPISGHRSVSWYQQTPGQGLQFLFEYFSETQRNKGNFPGRFSGRQFSNSRSEMNVSTLELGDSALYLCASSLLQSPPLGYTFGSGTRLTVV.

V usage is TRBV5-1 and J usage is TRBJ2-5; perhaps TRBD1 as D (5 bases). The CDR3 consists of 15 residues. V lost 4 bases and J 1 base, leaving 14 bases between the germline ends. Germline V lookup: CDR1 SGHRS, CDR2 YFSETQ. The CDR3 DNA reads TGCGCCAGCAGCCTTAACAGGCCAATCCAAGAGACCCAGTACTTC. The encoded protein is CASSLNRPIQETQYF.